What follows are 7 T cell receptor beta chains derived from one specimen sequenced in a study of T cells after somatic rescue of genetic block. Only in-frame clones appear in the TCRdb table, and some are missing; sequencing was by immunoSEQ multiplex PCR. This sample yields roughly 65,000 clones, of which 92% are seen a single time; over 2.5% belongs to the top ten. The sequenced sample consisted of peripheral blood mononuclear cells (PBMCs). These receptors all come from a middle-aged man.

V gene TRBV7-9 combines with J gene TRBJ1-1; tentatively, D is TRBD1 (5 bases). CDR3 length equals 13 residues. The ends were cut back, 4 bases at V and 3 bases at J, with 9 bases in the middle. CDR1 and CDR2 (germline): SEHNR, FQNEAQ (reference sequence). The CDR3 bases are TGTGCCAGCAGCTCGGGACTATACACTGAAGCTTTCTTT. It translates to CASSSGLYTEAFF.

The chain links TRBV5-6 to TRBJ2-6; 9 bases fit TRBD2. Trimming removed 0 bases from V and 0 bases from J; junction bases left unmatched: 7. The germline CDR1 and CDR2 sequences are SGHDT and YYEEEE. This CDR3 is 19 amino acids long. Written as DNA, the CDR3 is TGTGCCAGCAGCTTGGGAGCTAGCGGGACATACTCTGGGGCCAACGTCCTGACTTTC. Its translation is CASSLGASGTYSGANVLTF. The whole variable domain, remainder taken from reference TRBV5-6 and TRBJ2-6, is DAGVTQSPTHLIKTRGQQVTLRCSPKSGHDTVSWYQQALGQGPQFIFQYYEEEERQRGNFPDRFSGHQFPNYSSELNVNALLLGDSALYLCASSLGASGTYSGANVLTFGAGSRLTVL.

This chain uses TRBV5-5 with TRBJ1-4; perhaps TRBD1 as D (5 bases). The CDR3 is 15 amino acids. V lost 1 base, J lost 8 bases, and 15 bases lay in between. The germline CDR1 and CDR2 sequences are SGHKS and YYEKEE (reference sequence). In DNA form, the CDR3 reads TGTGCCAGCAGCTTGACGCGAGGGGCCAGAGAAAAACTGTTTTTT. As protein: CASSLTRGAREKLFF.

CDR3 in DNA: TGCAGTGCTGTTGATGCCTACGAGCAGTACTTC. Amino acid sequence: CSAVDAYEQYF. This sequence joins TRBV20-1 and TRBJ2-7; D ambiguous. The CDR3 consists of 11 residues. Trimming took 5 bases from V and 2 from J, leaving 7 bases between them. In germline, CDR1 is DFQATT, CDR2 SNEGSKA (reference sequence).

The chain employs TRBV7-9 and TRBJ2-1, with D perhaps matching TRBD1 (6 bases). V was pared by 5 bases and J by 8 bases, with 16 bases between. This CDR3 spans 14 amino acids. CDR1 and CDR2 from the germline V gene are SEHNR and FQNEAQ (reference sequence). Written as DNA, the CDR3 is TGTGCCAGCAGCATAACAGGGAGTATCGATGAGCAGTTCTTC. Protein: CASSITGSIDEQFF.

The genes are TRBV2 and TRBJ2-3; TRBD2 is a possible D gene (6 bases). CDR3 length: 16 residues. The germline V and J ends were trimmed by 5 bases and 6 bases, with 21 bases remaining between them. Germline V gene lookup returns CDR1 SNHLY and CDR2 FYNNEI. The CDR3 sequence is CASSPGLADFVDTQYF. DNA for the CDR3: TGTGCCAGCAGTCCCGGATTAGCGGACTTCGTGGATACGCAGTATTTT. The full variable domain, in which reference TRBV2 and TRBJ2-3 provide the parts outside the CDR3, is EPEVTQTPSHQVTQMGQEVILRCVPISNHLYFYWYRQILGQKVEFLVSFYNNEISEKSEIFDDQFSVERPDGSNFTLKIRSTKLEDSAMYFCASSPGLADFVDTQYFGPGTRLTVL.

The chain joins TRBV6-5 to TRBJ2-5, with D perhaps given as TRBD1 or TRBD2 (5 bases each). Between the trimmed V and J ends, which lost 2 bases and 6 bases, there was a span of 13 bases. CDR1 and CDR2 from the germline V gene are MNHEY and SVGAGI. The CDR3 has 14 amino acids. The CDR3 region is CASSYDEGRKTQYF. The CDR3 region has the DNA TGTGCCAGCAGTTACGACGAGGGGCGCAAGACCCAGTACTTC.